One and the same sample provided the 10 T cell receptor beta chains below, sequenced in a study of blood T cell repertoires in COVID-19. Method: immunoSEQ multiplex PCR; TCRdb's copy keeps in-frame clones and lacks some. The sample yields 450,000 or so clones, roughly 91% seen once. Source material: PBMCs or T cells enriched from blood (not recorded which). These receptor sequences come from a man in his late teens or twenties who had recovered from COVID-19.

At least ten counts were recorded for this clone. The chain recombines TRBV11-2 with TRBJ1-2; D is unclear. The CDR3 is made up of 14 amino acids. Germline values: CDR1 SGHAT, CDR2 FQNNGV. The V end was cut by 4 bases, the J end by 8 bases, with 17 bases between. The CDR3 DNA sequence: TGTGCCAGCAGCTCTGGGTTCGAGGGAAAAGGCTACACCTTC. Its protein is CASSSGFEGKGYTF.

Here the CDR3 DNA reads TGTGCCAGCTCACCAAGGACAGGGGCCACTGAAGCTTTCTTT. It encodes CASSPRTGATEAFF. The V gene is TRBV18, the J gene TRBJ1-1; 9 bases align to TRBD1. CDR3 length equals 14 residues. Germline trimming cut 2 bases from V and 4 bases from J; bases unmatched to any gene: 2. Germline lookup yields CDR1 KGHSH and CDR2 LQKENI.

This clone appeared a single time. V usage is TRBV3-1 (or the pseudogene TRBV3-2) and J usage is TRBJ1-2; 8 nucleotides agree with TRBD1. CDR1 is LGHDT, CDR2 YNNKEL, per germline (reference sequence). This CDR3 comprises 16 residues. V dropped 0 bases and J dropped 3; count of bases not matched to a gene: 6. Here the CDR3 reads CASSQDRTGWHYGYTF. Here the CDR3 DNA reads TGTGCCAGCAGCCAAGATAGGACAGGGTGGCACTATGGCTACACCTTC.

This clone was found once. DNA of the CDR3: TGTGCCAGCAGCCCCCGTCTAGAGTCCGGGGAGCTGTTTTTT. Its translation is CASSPRLESGELFF. The rearrangement uses TRBV3-1 (or the pseudogene TRBV3-2) and TRBJ2-2; D ambiguous. The germline V and J ends were trimmed by 4 bases and 6 bases, with 12 bases remaining between them. Germline V gives CDR1 LGHDT, CDR2 YNNKEL (reference sequence). CDR3 length: 14 amino acids.

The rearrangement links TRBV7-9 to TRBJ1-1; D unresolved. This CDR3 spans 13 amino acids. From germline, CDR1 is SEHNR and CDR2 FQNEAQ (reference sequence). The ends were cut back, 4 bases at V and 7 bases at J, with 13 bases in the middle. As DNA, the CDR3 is TGTGCCAGCAGCTCCCGAGTAGCGGGTGAAGCTTTCTTT. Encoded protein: CASSSRVAGEAFF.

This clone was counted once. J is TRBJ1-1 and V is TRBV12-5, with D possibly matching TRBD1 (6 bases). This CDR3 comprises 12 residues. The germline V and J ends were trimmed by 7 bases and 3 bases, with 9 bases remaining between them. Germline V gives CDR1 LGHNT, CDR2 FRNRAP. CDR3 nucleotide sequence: TGTGCTAGTGCCCAGGGGTACACTGAAGCTTTCTTT. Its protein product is CASAQGYTEAFF.

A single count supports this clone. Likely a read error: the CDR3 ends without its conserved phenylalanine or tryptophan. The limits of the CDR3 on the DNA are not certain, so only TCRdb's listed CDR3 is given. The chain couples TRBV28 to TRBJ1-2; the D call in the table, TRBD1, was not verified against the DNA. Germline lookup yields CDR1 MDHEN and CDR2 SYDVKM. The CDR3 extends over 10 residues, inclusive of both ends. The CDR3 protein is CASKGAVWES.

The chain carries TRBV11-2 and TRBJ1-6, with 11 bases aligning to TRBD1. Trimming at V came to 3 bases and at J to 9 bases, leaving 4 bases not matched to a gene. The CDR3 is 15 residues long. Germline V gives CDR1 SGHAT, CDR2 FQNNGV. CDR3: CASSFSGTGGSPLHF. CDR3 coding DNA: TGTGCCAGCAGCTTCTCCGGGACAGGGGGTTCACCCCTCCACTTT.

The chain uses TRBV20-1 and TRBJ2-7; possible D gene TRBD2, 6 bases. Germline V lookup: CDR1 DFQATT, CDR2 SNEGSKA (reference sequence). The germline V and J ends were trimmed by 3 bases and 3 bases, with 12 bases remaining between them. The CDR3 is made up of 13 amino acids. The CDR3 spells CSASKDYFYEQYF. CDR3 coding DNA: TGCAGTGCTAGTAAGGACTACTTCTACGAGCAGTACTTC.

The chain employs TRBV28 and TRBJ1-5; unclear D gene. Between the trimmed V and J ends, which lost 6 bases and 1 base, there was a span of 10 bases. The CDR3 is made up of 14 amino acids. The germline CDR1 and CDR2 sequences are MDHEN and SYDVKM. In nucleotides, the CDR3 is TGTGCCAGCAGAGACGGGTCGAGCAATCAGCCCCAGCATTTT. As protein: CASRDGSSNQPQHF.